This T cell receptor (beta chain) was identified during a study of CD8+ T cells in alopecia areata. Study-wide findings and caveats: Lesional scalp, especially alopecia totalis/universalis, showed higher clonality than normal scalp.

RNA, once extracted, was reverse transcribed into cDNA for use as the sequencing template. The data were produced by immunoSEQ multiplex PCR, yet TCRdb's version contains in-frame clones alone and is incomplete. This sample has 100,000 to 150,000 clones; about 60% occur once, and the top ten carry 2.5% to 3%. Concerning this clone itself: No antigen is known for it.

Germline V gene data show CDR1 as SQVTM and CDR2 as ANQGSEA. The CDR3 covers 12 residues. V lost 2 bases and J 5 bases, leaving 9 bases between the germline ends. Sequencing used CD4+ T cells sorted from blood. The sequence was collected from a human donor in good health. The genes are TRBV29-1 and TRBJ2-5; a weak D match, TRBD1 (6 bases). Here the CDR3 reads CSVERGTETQYF. The CDR3 DNA follows: TGCAGCGTTGAAAGGGGGACGGAGACCCAGTACTTC.